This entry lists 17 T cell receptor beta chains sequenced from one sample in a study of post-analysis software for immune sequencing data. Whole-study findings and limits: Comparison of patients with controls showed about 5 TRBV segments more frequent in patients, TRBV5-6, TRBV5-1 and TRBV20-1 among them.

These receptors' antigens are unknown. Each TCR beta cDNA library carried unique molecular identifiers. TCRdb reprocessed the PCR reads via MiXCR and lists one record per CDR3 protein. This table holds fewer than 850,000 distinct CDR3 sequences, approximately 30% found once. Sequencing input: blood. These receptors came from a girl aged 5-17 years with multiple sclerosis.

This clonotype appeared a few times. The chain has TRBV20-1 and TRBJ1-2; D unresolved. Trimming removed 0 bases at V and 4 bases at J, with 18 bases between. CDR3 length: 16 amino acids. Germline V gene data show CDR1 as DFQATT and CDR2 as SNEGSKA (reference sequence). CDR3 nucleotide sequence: TGCAGTGCTAGAGATCCCGGGGTGTCCGGGGTCTATGGCTACACCTTC. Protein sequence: CSARDPGVSGVYGYTF.

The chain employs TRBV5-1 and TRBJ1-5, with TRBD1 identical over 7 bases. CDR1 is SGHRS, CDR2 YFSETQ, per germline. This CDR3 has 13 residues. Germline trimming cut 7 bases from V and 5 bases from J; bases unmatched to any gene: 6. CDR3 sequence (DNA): TGCGCCAGCGCCGGGACAGCCGATCAGCCCCAGCATTTT. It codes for CASAGTADQPQHF.

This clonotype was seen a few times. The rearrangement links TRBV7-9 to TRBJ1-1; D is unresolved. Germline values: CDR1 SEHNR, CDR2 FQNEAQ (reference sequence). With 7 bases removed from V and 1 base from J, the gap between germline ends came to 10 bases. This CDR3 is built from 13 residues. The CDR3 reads CASTRGPNTEAFF. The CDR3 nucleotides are TGTGCCAGCACCCGAGGGCCGAACACTGAAGCTTTCTTT.

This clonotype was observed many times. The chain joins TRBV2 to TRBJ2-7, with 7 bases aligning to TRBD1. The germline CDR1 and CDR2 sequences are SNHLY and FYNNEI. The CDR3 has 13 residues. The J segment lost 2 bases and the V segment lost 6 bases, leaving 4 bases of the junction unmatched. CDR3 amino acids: CASSWTGTYEQYF. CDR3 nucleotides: TGTGCCAGCAGCTGGACAGGAACCTACGAGCAGTACTTC.

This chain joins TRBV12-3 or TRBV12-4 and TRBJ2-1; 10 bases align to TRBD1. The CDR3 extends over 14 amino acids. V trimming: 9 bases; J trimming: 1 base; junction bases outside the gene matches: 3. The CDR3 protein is CASGTGASYNEQFF. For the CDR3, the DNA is TGTGCCAGTGGGACAGGGGCTTCCTACAATGAGCAGTTCTTC.

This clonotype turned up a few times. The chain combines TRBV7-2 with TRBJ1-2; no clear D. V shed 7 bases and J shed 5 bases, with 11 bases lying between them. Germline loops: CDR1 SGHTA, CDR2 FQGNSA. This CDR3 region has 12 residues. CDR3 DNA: TGTGCCAGCACCGGGCCCGCTTATGGCTACACCTTC. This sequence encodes CASTGPAYGYTF.

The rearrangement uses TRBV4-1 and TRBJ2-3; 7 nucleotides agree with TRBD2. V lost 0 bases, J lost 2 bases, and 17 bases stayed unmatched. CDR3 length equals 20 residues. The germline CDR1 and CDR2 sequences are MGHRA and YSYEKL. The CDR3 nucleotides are TGCGCCAGCAGCCAAGATTCTCGCCTGCGGGGGTCATCCACCACAGATACGCAGTATTTT. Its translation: CASSQDSRLRGSSTTDTQYF.

CDR3 bases: TGTGCCGCTGGACTAGCGGGAGGATGGAGCTCCTACAATGAGCAGTTCTTC. Encoded protein: CAAGLAGGWSSYNEQFF. The chain links TRBV10-3 to TRBJ2-1; the match to TRBD2 covers 14 bases. V shed 11 bases, J shed 0 bases, and the junction held 9 bases outside the gene matches. CDR3 length: 17 residues. Germline V CDR1 and CDR2: ENHRY, SYGVKD.

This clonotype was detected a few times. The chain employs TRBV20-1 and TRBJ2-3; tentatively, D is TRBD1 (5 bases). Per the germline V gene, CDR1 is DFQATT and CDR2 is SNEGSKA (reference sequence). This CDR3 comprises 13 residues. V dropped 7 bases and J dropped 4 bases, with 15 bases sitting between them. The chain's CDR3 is CSDRGRAADTQYF. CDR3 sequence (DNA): TGCAGTGACAGAGGCAGGGCGGCAGATACGCAGTATTTT.

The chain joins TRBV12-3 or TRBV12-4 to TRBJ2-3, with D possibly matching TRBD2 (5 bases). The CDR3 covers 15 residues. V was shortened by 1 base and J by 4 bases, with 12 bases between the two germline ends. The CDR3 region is CASSLGLRSADTQYF. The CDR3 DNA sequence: TGTGCCAGCAGTTTAGGACTACGAAGCGCAGATACGCAGTATTTT.

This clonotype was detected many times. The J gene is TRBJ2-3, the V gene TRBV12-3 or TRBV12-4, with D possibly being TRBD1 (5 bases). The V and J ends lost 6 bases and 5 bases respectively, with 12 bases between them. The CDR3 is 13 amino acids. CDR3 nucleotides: TGTGCCAGCAGAACTGACCAGGGAGATACGCAGTATTTT. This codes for CASRTDQGDTQYF.

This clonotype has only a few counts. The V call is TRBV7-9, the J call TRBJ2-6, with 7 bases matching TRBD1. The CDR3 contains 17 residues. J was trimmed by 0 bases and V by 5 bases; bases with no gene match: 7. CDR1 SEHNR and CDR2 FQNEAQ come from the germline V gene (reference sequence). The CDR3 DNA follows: TGTGCCAGCAGCCCAAGGGGGCAGATCTCTGGGGCCAACGTCCTGACTTTC. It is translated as CASSPRGQISGANVLTF.

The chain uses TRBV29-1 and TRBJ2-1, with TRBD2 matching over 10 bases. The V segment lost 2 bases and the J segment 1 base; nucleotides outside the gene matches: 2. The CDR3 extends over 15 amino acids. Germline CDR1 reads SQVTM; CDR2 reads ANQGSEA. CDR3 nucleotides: TGCAGCGTTGAAAAACTAGCGGGATCCTACAATGAGCAGTTCTTC. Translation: CSVEKLAGSYNEQFF.

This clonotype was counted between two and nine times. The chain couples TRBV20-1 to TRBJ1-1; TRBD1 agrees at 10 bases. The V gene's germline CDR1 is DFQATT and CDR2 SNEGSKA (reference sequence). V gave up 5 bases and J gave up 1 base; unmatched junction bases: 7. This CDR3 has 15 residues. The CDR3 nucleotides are TGCAGTGCTCCGGACAGGGGGGTAGGGAACACTGAAGCTTTCTTT. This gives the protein CSAPDRGVGNTEAFF.

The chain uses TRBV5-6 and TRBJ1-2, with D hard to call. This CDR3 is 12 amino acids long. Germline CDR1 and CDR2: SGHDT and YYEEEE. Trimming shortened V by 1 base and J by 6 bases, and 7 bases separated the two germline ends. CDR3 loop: CASSLFEDGYTF. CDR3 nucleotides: TGTGCCAGCAGCTTGTTCGAAGATGGCTACACCTTC.

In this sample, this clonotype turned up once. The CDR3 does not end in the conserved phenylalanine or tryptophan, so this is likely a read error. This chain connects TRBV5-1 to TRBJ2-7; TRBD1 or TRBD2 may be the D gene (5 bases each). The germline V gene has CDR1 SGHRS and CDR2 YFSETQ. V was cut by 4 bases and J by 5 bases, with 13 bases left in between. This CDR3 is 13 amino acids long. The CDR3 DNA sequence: TGCGCCAGCAGCATCTCAAGGGACCACGAGCAGTACCTC. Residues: CASSISRDHEQYL.

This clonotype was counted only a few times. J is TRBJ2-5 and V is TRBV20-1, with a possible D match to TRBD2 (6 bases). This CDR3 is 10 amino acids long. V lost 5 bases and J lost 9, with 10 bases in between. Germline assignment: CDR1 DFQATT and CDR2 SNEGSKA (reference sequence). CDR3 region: CSARGDPQYF. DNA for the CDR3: TGCAGTGCTCGCGGGGACCCCCAGTACTTC.